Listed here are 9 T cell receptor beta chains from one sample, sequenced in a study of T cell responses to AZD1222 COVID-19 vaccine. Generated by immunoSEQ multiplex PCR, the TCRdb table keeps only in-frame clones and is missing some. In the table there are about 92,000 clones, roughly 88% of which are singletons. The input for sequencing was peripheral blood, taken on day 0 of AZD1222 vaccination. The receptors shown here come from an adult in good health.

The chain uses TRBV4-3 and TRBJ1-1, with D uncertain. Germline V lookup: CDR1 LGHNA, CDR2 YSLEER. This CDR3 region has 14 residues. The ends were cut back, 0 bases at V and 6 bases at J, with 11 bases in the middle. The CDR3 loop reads CASSQDSRTPEAFF. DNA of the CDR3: TGCGCCAGCAGCCAAGATTCGAGGACCCCTGAAGCTTTCTTT.

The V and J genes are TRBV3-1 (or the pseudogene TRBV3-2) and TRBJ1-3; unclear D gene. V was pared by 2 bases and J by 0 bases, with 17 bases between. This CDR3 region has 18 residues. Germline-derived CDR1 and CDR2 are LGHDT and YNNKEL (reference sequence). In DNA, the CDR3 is TGTGCCAGCAGCCAACGATCTGTCCATCTACTCTCTGGAAACACCATATATTTT. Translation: CASSQRSVHLLSGNTIYF.

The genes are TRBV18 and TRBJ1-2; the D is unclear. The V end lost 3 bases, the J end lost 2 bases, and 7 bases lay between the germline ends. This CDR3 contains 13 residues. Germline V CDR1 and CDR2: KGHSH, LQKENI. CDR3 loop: CASSPTLNYGYTF. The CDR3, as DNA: TGTGCCAGCTCACCTACACTGAACTATGGCTACACCTTC.

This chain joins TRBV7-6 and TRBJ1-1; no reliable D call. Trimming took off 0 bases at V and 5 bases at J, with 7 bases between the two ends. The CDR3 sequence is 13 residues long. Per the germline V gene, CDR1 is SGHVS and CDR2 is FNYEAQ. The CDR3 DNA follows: TGTGCCAGCAGCTTAGCCTGGAGGACTGAAGCTTTCTTT. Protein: CASSLAWRTEAFF.

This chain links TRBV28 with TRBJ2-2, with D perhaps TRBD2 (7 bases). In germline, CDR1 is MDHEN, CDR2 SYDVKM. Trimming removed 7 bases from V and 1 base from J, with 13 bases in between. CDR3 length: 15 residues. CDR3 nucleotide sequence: TGTGCCAGCAATGGCGGGGGCCAGAACACCGGGGAGCTGTTTTTT. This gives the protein CASNGGGQNTGELFF.

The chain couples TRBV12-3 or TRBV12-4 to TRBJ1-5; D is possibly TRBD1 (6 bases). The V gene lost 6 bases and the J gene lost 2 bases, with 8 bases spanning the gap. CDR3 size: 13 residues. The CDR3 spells CASSQGRNQPQHF. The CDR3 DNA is TGTGCCAGCAGCCAGGGGCGCAATCAGCCCCAGCATTTT.

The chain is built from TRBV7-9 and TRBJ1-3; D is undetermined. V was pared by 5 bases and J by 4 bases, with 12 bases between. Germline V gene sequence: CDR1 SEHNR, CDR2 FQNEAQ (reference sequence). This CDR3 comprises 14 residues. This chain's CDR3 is CASSLPQAGNTIYF. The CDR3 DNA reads TGTGCCAGCAGCCTCCCCCAGGCAGGAAACACCATATATTTT.

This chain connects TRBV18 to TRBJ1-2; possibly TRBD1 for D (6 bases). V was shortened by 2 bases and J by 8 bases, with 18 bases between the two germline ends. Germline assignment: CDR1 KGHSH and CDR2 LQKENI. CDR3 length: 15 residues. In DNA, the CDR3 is TGTGCCAGCTCACCAGACCAACCAGGGGCAGGGGGCTACACCTTC. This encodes CASSPDQPGAGGYTF.

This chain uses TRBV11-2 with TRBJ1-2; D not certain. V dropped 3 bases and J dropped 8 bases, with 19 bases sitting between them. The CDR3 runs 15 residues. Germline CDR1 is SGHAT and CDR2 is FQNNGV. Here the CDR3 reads CASSLMEVPGEGYTF. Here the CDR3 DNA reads TGTGCCAGCAGCTTGATGGAGGTGCCCGGGGAGGGCTACACCTTC.